This record covers a single TCR beta chain. The target antigen is unknown. The junction shows a germline mismatch at one end, possibly a read error. Sequenced material consisted of expressed TCRB transcripts (all of the isolated RNA was reverse transcribed). Assay used: immunoSEQ multiplex PCR; TCRdb lists only in-frame clones, some missing. The repertoire holds some 290,000 clones, with around 24% as singletons. Per germline, CDR1 MGHDK and CDR2 SYGVNS. The CDR3 is 15 residues long. This entry belongs to a study of beta chain features in type 1 diabetes. Study overall: Patients did not differ from healthy donors in age, gender or cell yield.

Overall study findings and caveats: Among all four CD4+ subsets, Type 1 diabetes patients had TCRB CDR3s that were moderately but significantly shorter.

The rearrangement links TRBV25-1 to TRBJ1-1; 9 nucleotides match TRBD1. The sequenced sample was naive CD4+ T cells from blood. The source is a woman aged 25 to 39 with type 1 diabetes. CDR3 loop: CASSIGTGTNPEAFF. In nucleotides, the CDR3 is TGTGCCAGCTCCATAGGGACAGGGACGAACCCTGAAGCTTTCTTT.